This T cell receptor beta chain was sequenced during a study of siplizumab effects on memory and regulatory T cells. The protocol was immunoSEQ multiplex PCR, while the TCRdb copy is restricted to in-frame clones and leaves out a portion. The sample carries 94,000 or so clones, more than 95% recorded once. The ends were cut back, 3 bases at V and 8 bases at J, with 16 bases in the middle. This CDR3 spans 14 amino acids. CDR1 is KGHSH, CDR2 LQKENI, per germline. Findings and caveats of the study: Memory cells seemed less diverse than naive T cells, which seemed major alloresponse contributors. The study did not confirm that proliferating Tregs from siplizumab cultures were suppressive.

To note about this clone: What it binds is not known.

The TCR was taken from a human donor in good health. The rearrangement uses TRBV18 and TRBJ1-2; the D gene is possibly TRBD1 (6 bases). The sequenced sample was naive CD4+ T cells sorted from blood. CDR3 nucleotides: TGTGCCAGCTCACCCACAGGGTCCAAACAGGGCTACACCTTC. It codes for CASSPTGSKQGYTF. Using reference TRBV18 and TRBJ1-2 for the parts outside the CDR3, the full variable domain is NAGVMQNPRHLVRRRGQEARLRCSPMKGHSHVYWYRQLPEEGLKFMVYLQKENIIDESGMPKERFSAEFPKEGPSILRIQQVVRGDSAAYFCASSPTGSKQGYTFGSGTRLTVV.